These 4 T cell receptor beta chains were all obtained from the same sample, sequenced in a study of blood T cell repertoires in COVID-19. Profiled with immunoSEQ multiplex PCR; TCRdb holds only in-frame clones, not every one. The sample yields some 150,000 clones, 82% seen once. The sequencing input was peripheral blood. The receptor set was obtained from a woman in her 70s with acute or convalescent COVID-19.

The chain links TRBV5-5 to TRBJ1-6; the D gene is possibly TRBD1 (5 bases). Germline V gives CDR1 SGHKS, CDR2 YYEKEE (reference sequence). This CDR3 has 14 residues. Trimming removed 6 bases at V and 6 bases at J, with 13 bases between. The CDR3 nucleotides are TGTGCCAGCAACCGCGGCGGGGCTAATTCACCCCTCCACTTT. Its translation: CASNRGGANSPLHF.

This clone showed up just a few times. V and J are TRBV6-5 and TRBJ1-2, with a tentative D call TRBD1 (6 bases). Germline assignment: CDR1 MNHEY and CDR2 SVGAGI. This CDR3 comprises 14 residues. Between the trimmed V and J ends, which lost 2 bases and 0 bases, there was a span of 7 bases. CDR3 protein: CASSYAGANYGYTF. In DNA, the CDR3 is TGTGCCAGCAGTTACGCAGGGGCTAACTATGGCTACACCTTC.

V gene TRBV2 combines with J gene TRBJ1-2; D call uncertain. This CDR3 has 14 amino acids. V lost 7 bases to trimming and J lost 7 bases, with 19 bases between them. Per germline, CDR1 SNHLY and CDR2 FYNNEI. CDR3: CASMNRGGGGGYTF. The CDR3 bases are TGTGCCAGCATGAACCGGGGAGGCGGAGGTGGCTACACCTTC.

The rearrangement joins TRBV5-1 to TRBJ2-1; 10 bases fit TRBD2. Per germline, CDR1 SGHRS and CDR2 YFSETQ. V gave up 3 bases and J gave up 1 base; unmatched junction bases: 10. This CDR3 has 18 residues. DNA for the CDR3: TGCGCCAGCAGCTCTAGCGGGGGTCAACCGGGGTCCTACAATGAGCAGTTCTTC. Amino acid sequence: CASSSSGGQPGSYNEQFF.